These 32 T cell receptor beta chains came from one sample sequenced in a study of identical twins (dated by TCRdb to 2016 to 2018). Library generation was performed with 5' RACE. Data came from an Illumina HiSeq 2000. TCRdb itself trimmed the public reads at Q25 with fastp, ran MiXCR and retained productive beta chains. Every CDR3 protein is listed once, alongside the most common genes and DNA of its rows. This sample has about 250,000 distinct CDR3 sequences in its table, and over 13% of those were observed once. The ten top clones hold under 9.5% of the sample. The specimen sequenced was memory (CD45RO+) T cells sorted from blood. The cell subset or site label on this specimen signifies: CD45RO+ enriched T cells. These receptor sequences come from a woman younger than 35 in good health.

This chain joins TRBV12-3 or TRBV12-4 and TRBJ1-4; D is unresolved. This CDR3 comprises 12 residues. Trimming cost V 5 bases and J 4 bases, with 5 bases left between them. This CDR3 is CASSRNNEKLFF. The DNA of the CDR3 is TGTGCCAGCAGTCGGAATAATGAAAAACTGTTTTTT.

This clonotype came up many times. The chain joins TRBV7-2 to TRBJ1-2; TRBD1 aligns across 8 bases. This CDR3 region has 13 residues. CDR1 is SGHTA, CDR2 FQGNSA, per germline. The V and J ends lost 7 bases and 4 bases, in that order; junction bases with no gene match: 5. CDR3: CASNRQGSYGYTF. DNA of the CDR3: TGTGCCAGCAACCGACAGGGGAGCTATGGCTACACCTTC. Combining the CDR3 with reference TRBV7-2 and TRBJ1-2 gives the whole variable domain GAGVSQSPSNKVTEKGKDVELRCDPISGHTALYWYRQSLGQGLEFLIYFQGNSAPDKSGLPSDRFSAERTGGSVSTLTIQRTQQEDSAVYLCASNRQGSYGYTFGSGTRLTVV.

Notes on this clonotype: A read error may be the cause here, since a much bigger clone is one base away. The V call is TRBV12-3 or TRBV12-4, the J call TRBJ1-5; perhaps TRBD1 as D (5 bases). The length of the CDR3 is 15 residues. V dropped 3 bases and J dropped 4 bases, with 13 bases sitting between them. The CDR3 DNA follows: TGTGCCAGCAGTTTGGGGTCCTGGGGGAATCAGCCCCAGCATTTT. This gives the protein CASSLGSWGNQPQHF.

This clonotype showed up many times. The V call is TRBV6-1, the J call TRBJ2-1, with 10 bases lining up with TRBD1. V was clipped by 1 base and J by 5 bases; unmatched bases: 2. Germline CDR1 reads MNHNS; CDR2 reads SASEGT. This CDR3 has 15 residues. CDR3 region: CASSEGTGGHNEQFF. CDR3 DNA: TGTGCCAGCAGTGAAGGGACAGGGGGACACAATGAGCAGTTCTTC.

This clonotype has more than one count but fewer than ten. The chain carries TRBV5-1 and TRBJ1-1; TRBD1 matches at 7 bases. V gave up 4 bases and J gave up 0 bases; unmatched junction bases: 3. The germline CDR1 and CDR2 sequences are SGHRS and YFSETQ. The CDR3 length is 14 residues. CDR3: CASSADRMNTEAFF. The CDR3 nucleotides are TGCGCCAGCAGCGCGGACAGGATGAACACTGAAGCTTTCTTT.

The chain employs TRBV5-1 and TRBJ2-3, with 9 bases fitting TRBD2. Looked up from germline, CDR1 is SGHRS and CDR2 is YFSETQ. Unmatched junction bases numbered 8, after V lost 4 bases and J lost 2 bases. The CDR3 totals 16 residues. The CDR3 DNA sequence: TGCGCCAGCAGCCCGTTAGCGGGGGTTATCACAGATACGCAGTATTTT. Amino acids: CASSPLAGVITDTQYF. Using reference TRBV5-1 and TRBJ2-3 for the parts outside the CDR3, the full variable domain is KAGVTQTPRYLIKTRGQQVTLSCSPISGHRSVSWYQQTPGQGLQFLFEYFSETQRNKGNFPGRFSGRQFSNSRSEMNVSTLELGDSALYLCASSPLAGVITDTQYFGPGTRLTVL.

Only one count was recorded for this clonotype. V usage is TRBV7-9 and J usage is TRBJ2-1; D is perhaps TRBD2 (5 bases). Per germline, CDR1 SEHNR and CDR2 FQNEAQ (reference sequence). The CDR3 length is 14 residues. The V and J ends lost 5 bases and 4 bases respectively, with 12 bases between them. CDR3 sequence reads: CASSISSGYNEQFF. In DNA, the CDR3 is TGTGCCAGCAGCATCTCGTCGGGGTACAATGAGCAGTTCTTC.

This clonotype has only a few counts. The J gene is TRBJ1-6, the V gene TRBV5-1, with D hard to call. Trimming took off 2 bases at V and 6 bases at J, with 9 bases between the two ends. The CDR3 spans 14 residues. Germline CDR1 reads SGHRS; CDR2 reads YFSETQ. The CDR3 loop is CASSFTGPNSPLHF. Written as DNA, the CDR3 is TGCGCCAGCAGCTTCACGGGCCCTAATTCACCCCTCCACTTT.

The sample holds many counts of this clonotype. The chain carries TRBV6-5 and TRBJ1-2, with a tentative D call TRBD1 (5 bases). Trimming took off 2 bases at V and 6 bases at J, with 16 bases between the two ends. The CDR3 sequence is 15 residues long. Germline CDR1 and CDR2: MNHEY and SVGAGI. The CDR3 DNA sequence: TGTGCCAGCAGTTACGGGGCGACAGAACCTCATGGCTACACCTTC. It codes for CASSYGATEPHGYTF.

This clonotype occurred many times. The V and J genes are TRBV2 and TRBJ1-4; D uncertain. Trimming removed 8 bases at V and 3 bases at J, with 13 bases between. The CDR3 is 14 residues long. Germline CDR1 SNHLY, CDR2 FYNNEI. Here the CDR3 DNA reads TGTGCCAGCGGTAGGGTGGCGGCTAATGAAAAACTGTTTTTT. It translates to CASGRVAANEKLFF.

In its sample, this clonotype was seen a few times. The chain carries TRBV27 and TRBJ2-7, with 7 positions matching TRBD2. J was trimmed by 11 bases and V by 6 bases; bases with no gene match: 10. This CDR3 has 12 residues. Germline assignment: CDR1 MNHEY and CDR2 SMNVEV (reference sequence). The CDR3 nucleotides read TGTGCCAGCAGGGGAGGGCGAGCAACCGAGTACTTC. Protein sequence: CASRGGRATEYF.

The CDR3 sequence is CSALTSGGADGPYNEQFF. As DNA, the CDR3 is TGCAGTGCCCTGACTAGCGGGGGGGCCGATGGTCCCTACAATGAGCAGTTCTTC. V usage is TRBV20-1 and J usage is TRBJ2-1, with 14 bases identical to TRBD2. CDR3 length: 18 amino acids. After removal of 6 bases from V and 2 bases from J, the junction contained 12 bases not matched to a gene. Germline values: CDR1 DFQATT, CDR2 SNEGSKA (reference sequence).

There are a few counts of this clonotype. The gene calls are TRBV18 and TRBJ2-1; tentative D call: TRBD1 (6 bases). The CDR3 sequence is 12 residues long. Germline V gene sequence: CDR1 KGHSH, CDR2 LQKENI. The V end lost 2 bases, the J end lost 10 bases, and 9 bases lay between the germline ends. DNA for the CDR3: TGTGCCAGCTCACCAGGGGGCGGGGAGCAGTTCTTC. This codes for CASSPGGGEQFF.

The rearrangement links TRBV20-1 to TRBJ2-4, with D tentatively TRBD1 or TRBD2 (5 bases each). Germline V gene sequence: CDR1 DFQATT, CDR2 SNEGSKA (reference sequence). The CDR3 totals 14 residues. Trimming pared 8 bases from V and 1 base from J, leaving 15 bases between. CDR3 in DNA: TGCAGTTTAAGCCCTGAGGGGGCCAAAAACATTCAGTACTTC. It is translated as CSLSPEGAKNIQYF.

The V call is TRBV20-1, the J call TRBJ2-1; 7 nucleotides align to TRBD2. V was pared by 1 base and J by 4 bases, with 4 bases of the junction left unmatched. Germline values: CDR1 DFQATT, CDR2 SNEGSKA (reference sequence). The length of the CDR3 is 14 residues. DNA of the CDR3: TGCAGTGCTAGAGTAAGCGGGGAGTACAATGAGCAGTTCTTC. It encodes CSARVSGEYNEQFF.

The rearrangement uses TRBV20-1 and TRBJ2-7; D uncertain. This CDR3 contains 11 residues. CDR1 is DFQATT and CDR2 is SNEGSKA in the germline V gene (reference sequence). Trimming removed 3 bases from V and 7 bases from J, with 10 bases in between. The CDR3 here is CSASAPAEQYF. The CDR3 region has the DNA TGCAGTGCTAGTGCACCGGCAGAGCAGTACTTC.

This clonotype was seen a handful of times. This rearrangement joins TRBV4-1 to TRBJ2-1, with 12 bases that match TRBD2. Germline CDR1 MGHRA, CDR2 YSYEKL. The CDR3 length is 21 residues. The trim removed 4 bases at V and 3 bases at J, leaving 19 bases unmatched. The DNA of the CDR3 is TGCGCCAGCAGCCGCCATTCCCTCATTCATAAGACTAGCGGGAGCTACAATGAGCAGTTCTTC. It codes for CASSRHSLIHKTSGSYNEQFF.

The rearrangement links TRBV12-3 or TRBV12-4 to TRBJ2-3; D unresolved. V lost 2 bases to trimming and J lost 6 bases, with 3 bases between them. The CDR3 runs to 11 residues. The CDR3 sequence is CASSLFDTQYF. In DNA form, the CDR3 reads TGTGCCAGCAGTTTATTTGATACGCAGTATTTT.

V gene TRBV5-5 combines with J gene TRBJ1-1; D is undetermined. V was clipped by 1 base and J by 8 bases, with 12 bases between them. Germline assignment: CDR1 SGHKS and CDR2 YYEKEE (reference sequence). This CDR3 spans 13 amino acids. The CDR3 bases are TGTGCCAGCAGCTTGTCATTTGGTAGGGAAGCTTTCTTT. The encoded protein is CASSLSFGREAFF.

The chain uses TRBV2 and TRBJ2-1; tentatively, D is TRBD2 (6 bases). Trimming took off 8 bases at V and 7 bases at J, with 15 bases between the two ends. Germline V gives CDR1 SNHLY, CDR2 FYNNEI. The CDR3 consists of 13 residues. The CDR3 bases are TGTGCCAGCGGGTTAGCGGTCTGGAATGAGCAGTTCTTC. Amino acid sequence: CASGLAVWNEQFF.

This clonotype has only a few counts. The chain joins TRBV6-4 to TRBJ1-1; D gene uncertain. Trimming removed 5 bases at V and 2 bases at J, with 9 bases between. The CDR3 extends over 13 amino acids. Per germline, CDR1 MRHNA and CDR2 SNTAGT. The CDR3 here is CASSQTGNTEAFF. Here the CDR3 DNA reads TGTGCCAGCAGTCAAACGGGAAACACTGAAGCTTTCTTT.

V usage is TRBV24-1 and J usage is TRBJ2-5; D gene unclear. The CDR3 extends over 13 amino acids. V was clipped by 4 bases and J by 2 bases, with 7 bases between them. Germline CDR1 KGHDR, CDR2 SFDVKD. In DNA, the CDR3 is TGTGCCACCAGTGAGGGTGGGCAAGAGACCCAGTACTTC. Its protein product is CATSEGGQETQYF.

This clonotype has at least ten counts. The chain is built from TRBV7-2 and TRBJ2-2, with no clear D. CDR1 SGHTA and CDR2 FQGNSA come from the germline V gene. Trimming pared 2 bases from V and 7 bases from J, leaving 5 bases between. The CDR3 extends over 12 amino acids. DNA for the CDR3: TGTGCCAGCAGCTTATTCGGCGGGGAGCTGTTTTTT. Translating it yields CASSLFGGELFF. The complete variable domain, with remaining parts taken from reference TRBV7-2 and TRBJ2-2, reads GAGVSQSPSNKVTEKGKDVELRCDPISGHTALYWYRQSLGQGLEFLIYFQGNSAPDKSGLPSDRFSAERTGGSVSTLTIQRTQQEDSAVYLCASSLFGGELFFGEGSRLTVL.

This clonotype was counted only a few times. This CDR3 reads CSARDPGGGAWGTQYF. For the CDR3, the DNA is TGCAGTGCTAGAGATCCTGGCGGGGGGGCTTGGGGGACCCAGTACTTC. V is TRBV20-1 and J is TRBJ2-5, with 9 bases aligning to TRBD2. With 0 bases clipped from V and 7 bases from J, the junction kept 12 bases outside the gene matches. The CDR3 consists of 16 residues. Looked up from germline, CDR1 is DFQATT and CDR2 is SNEGSKA (reference sequence).

V and J are TRBV11-3 and TRBJ2-5; D unresolved. V was clipped by 5 bases and J by 3 bases, with 16 bases between them. CDR3 length: 15 amino acids. Germline CDR1 and CDR2: SGHNT and YENEEA. CDR3 in DNA: TGTGCCAGCAGCGGGCGGACGGCGACCGAAGAGACCCAGTACTTC. Its translation: CASSGRTATEETQYF.

This chain connects TRBV12-5 to TRBJ1-1; D unclear. From germline, CDR1 is LGHNT and CDR2 FRNRAP. The CDR3 sequence is 13 residues long. V lost 2 bases, J lost 4 bases, and 8 bases lay in between. The CDR3 bases are TGTGCTAGTGGTTTGTCTGCGGGCACTGAAGCTTTCTTT. The encoded protein is CASGLSAGTEAFF.

This clonotype has just a few counts. V usage is TRBV5-1 and J usage is TRBJ2-1, with TRBD2 matching 8 bases. The CDR3 covers 16 residues. Germline V gene lookup returns CDR1 SGHRS and CDR2 YFSETQ. The junction had 14 bases not matched to a gene; V was cut back by 5 bases and J by 7 bases. CDR3 loop: CASSRGSGGLGNEQFF. For the CDR3, the DNA is TGCGCCAGCAGTCGGGGGAGCGGGGGCCTAGGAAATGAGCAGTTCTTC.

The rearrangement links TRBV6-1 to TRBJ1-1; D is uncertain. The ends were cut back, 2 bases at V and 11 bases at J, with 18 bases in the middle. Germline CDR1 reads MNHNS; CDR2 reads SASEGT. The length of the CDR3 is 14 residues. The CDR3 protein is CASSEIGGPSTAFF. CDR3 bases: TGTGCCAGCAGTGAAATAGGAGGCCCTAGTACGGCTTTCTTT.

This clonotype was picked up a small number of times. The chain joins TRBV10-3 to TRBJ2-7, with 7 positions matching TRBD2. Germline loops: CDR1 ENHRY, CDR2 SYGVKD. There are 13 residues in the CDR3. V lost 9 bases to trimming and J lost 6 bases; unmatched junction nucleotides: 11. The CDR3 loop reads CAMGGVWGFEQYF. CDR3 DNA: TGTGCCATGGGGGGGGTATGGGGATTCGAGCAGTACTTC.

The chain joins TRBV12-3 or TRBV12-4 to TRBJ2-7, with 8 nucleotides matching TRBD1. The trim removed 5 bases at V and 2 bases at J, leaving 8 bases unmatched. The CDR3 contains 15 residues. CDR3 bases: TGTGCCAGCAGTCCCAACGACAGGGGACCCTACGAGCAGTACTTC. This codes for CASSPNDRGPYEQYF.

In this sample, this clonotype turned up many times. The V and J genes are TRBV7-9 and TRBJ1-1; D unresolved. Germline V gene lookup returns CDR1 SEHNR and CDR2 FQNEAQ (reference sequence). The CDR3 contains 13 residues. The ends were cut back, 1 base at V and 2 bases at J, with 5 bases in the middle. CDR3 nucleotide sequence: TGTGCCAGCAGCTTAGACAGTAACACTGAAGCTTTCTTT. This encodes CASSLDSNTEAFF.

The chain joins TRBV2 to TRBJ2-7; 11 nucleotides line up with TRBD2. Germline lookup yields CDR1 SNHLY and CDR2 FYNNEI. With V trimmed by 3 bases and J by 1 base, 8 bases remained unmatched. This CDR3 has 17 residues. The CDR3 here is CASSDIPGTSGSYEQYF. In nucleotides, the CDR3 is TGTGCCAGCAGTGATATTCCAGGGACTAGCGGTTCCTACGAGCAGTACTTC.